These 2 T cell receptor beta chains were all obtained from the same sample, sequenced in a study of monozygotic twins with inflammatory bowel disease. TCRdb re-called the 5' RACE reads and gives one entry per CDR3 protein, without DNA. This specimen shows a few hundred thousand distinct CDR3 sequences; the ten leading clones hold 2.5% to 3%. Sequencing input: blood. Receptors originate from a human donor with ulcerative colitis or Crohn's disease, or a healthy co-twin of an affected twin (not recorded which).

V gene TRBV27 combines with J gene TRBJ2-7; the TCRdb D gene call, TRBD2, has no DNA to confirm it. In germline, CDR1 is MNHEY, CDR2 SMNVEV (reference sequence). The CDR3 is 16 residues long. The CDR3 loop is CASSLPPSRVPYEQYF.

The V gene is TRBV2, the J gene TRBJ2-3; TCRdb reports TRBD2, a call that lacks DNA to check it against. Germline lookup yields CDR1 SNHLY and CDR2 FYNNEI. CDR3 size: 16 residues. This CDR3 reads CATISTGTRSTDTQYF.